This note documents a single TCR beta chain sequence. These data originate in a study of blood T cell repertoires in COVID-19. Study background: The samples span acute and convalescent COVID-19 from the United States, Italy and Spain.

Methods used by the authors: Amplification of reference gene primers provided the estimated nucleated cell counts. The protocol was immunoSEQ multiplex PCR, while the TCRdb copy is restricted to in-frame clones and leaves out a portion. V and J calls and clone size follow that table, whereas D and trimming were derived from the DNA. The sample shows 52,000 or so clones, 85% to 95% of them seen only once. Trimming cost V 5 bases and J 6 bases; bases outside gene matches: 6. The CDR3 spans 13 residues. Germline assignment: CDR1 SGHVS and CDR2 FQNEAQ. The rearrangement links TRBV7-8 to TRBJ1-2; 7 bases map to TRBD1. The clonotype originates from a woman older than 75 with acute or convalescent COVID-19. Sequences were obtained from peripheral blood. The CDR3 protein is CASSPDRVHGYTF. CDR3 bases: TGTGCCAGCAGCCCCGACAGGGTTCATGGCTACACCTTC.